This TCR beta chain was recorded in a study of CD8+ T cells in alopecia areata. The overall study: The duration of tofacitinib was 6 to 18 months, with 6 months off drug afterward. Using the percentage of affected scalp area, treated patients' severity was scored. Broader study findings: Because of a solitary nonresponder, the connection of baseline CD8+ expansion to response stays uncertain. Normal scalp had lower clonality than lesional scalp, with alopecia totalis/universalis lesions showing this most strongly.

About this clone itself: The antigen remains undetermined.

Stated treatment: oral pan-JAK inhibitor, 5-10 mg twice daily. Peripheral blood and lesional scalp punch biopsies came from alopecia areata patients. This CDR3 contains 15 residues. The ends were cut back, 2 bases at V and 3 bases at J, with 14 bases in the middle. Germline V gene data show CDR1 as SGHRS and CDR2 as YFSETQ. cDNA prepared by RNA extraction and subsequent reverse transcription served as the template for sequencing. Produced via immunoSEQ multiplex PCR; TCRdb's table is partial and in-frame only. The sample lists thousands of clones, approximately 74% occurring once. The sample consisted of skin, taken at week 24, from a patient treated with tofacitinib. The TCR originated in a human donor with alopecia areata. The chain combines TRBV5-1 with TRBJ1-2; unclear D gene. CDR3 coding DNA: TGCGCCAGCAGCTTCGGTCAAAACCGAGACTATGGCTACACCTTC. It is translated as CASSFGQNRDYGYTF.